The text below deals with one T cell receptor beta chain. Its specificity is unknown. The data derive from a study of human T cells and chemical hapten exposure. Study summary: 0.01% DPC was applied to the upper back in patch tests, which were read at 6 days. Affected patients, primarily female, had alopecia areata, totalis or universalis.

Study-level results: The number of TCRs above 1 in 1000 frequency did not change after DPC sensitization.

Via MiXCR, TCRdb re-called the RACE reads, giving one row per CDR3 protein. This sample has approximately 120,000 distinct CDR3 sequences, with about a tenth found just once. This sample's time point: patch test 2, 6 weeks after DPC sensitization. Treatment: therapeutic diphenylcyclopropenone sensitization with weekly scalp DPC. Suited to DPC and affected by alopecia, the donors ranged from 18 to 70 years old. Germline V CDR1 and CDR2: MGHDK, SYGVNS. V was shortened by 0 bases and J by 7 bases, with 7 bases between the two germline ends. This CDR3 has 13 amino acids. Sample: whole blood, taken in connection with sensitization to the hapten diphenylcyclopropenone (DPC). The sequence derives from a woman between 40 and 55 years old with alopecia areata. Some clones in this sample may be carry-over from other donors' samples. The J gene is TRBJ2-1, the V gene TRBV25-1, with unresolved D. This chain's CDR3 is CASSEYTRNEQFF. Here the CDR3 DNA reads TGTGCCAGCAGTGAATATACGCGTAATGAGCAGTTCTTC.